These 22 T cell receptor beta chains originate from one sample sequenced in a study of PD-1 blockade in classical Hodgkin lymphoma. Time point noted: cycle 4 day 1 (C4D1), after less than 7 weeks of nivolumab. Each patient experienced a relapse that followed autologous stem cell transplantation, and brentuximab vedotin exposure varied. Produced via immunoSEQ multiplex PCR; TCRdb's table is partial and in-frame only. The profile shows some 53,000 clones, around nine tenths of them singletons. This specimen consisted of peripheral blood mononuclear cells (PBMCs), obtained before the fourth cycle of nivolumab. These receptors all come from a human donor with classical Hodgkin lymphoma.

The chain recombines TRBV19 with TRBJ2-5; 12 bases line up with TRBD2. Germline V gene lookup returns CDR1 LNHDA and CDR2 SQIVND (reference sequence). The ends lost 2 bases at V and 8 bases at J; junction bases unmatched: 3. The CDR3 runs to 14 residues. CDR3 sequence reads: CASSILAGGVTQYF. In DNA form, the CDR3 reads TGTGCCAGTAGTATACTAGCGGGAGGGGTAACCCAGTACTTC.

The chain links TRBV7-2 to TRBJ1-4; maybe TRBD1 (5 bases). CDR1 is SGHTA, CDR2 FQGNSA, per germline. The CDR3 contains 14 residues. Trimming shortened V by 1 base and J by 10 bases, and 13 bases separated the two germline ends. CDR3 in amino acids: CASSLDGGRGKLFF. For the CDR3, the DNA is TGTGCCAGCAGCTTAGATGGGGGACGGGGAAAACTGTTTTTT.

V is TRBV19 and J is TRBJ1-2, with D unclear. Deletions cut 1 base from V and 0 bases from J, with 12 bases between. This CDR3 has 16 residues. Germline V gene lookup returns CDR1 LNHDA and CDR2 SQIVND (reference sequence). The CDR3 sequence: CASSIGMAKTNYGYTF. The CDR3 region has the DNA TGTGCCAGTAGTATAGGTATGGCGAAGACTAACTATGGCTACACCTTC. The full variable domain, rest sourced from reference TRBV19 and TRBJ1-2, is DGGITQSPKYLFRKEGQNVTLSCEQNLNHDAMYWYRQDPGQGLRLIYYSQIVNDFQKGDIAEGYSVSREKKESFPLTVTSAQKNPTAFYLCASSIGMAKTNYGYTFGSGTRLTVV.

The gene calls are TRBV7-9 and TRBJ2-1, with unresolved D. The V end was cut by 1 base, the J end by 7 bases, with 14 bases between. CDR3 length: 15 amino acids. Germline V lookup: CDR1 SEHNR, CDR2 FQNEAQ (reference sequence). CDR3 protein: CASSLVGPLGNEQFF. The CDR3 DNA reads TGTGCCAGCAGCTTAGTCGGACCCCTAGGGAATGAGCAGTTCTTC.

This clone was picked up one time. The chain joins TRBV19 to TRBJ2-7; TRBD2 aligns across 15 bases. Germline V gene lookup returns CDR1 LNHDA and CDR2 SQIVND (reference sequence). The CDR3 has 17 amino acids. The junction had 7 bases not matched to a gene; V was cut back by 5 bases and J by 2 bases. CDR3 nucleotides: TGTGCCAGTAGTTTTGGGACTAGCGGGAGGCCGCCCTACGAGCAGTACTTC. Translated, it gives CASSFGTSGRPPYEQYF.

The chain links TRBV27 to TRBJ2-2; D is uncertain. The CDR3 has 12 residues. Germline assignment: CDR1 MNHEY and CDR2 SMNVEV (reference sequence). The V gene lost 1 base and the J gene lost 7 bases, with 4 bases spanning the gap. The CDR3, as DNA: TGTGCCAGCAGTTTATATAGCGGGGAGCTGTTTTTT. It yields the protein CASSLYSGELFF.

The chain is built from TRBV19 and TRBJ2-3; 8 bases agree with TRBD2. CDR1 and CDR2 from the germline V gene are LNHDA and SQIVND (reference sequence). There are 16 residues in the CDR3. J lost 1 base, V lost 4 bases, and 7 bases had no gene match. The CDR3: CASSRQQGLGTDTQYF. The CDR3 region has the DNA TGTGCCAGTAGTAGACAACAGGGACTAGGCACAGATACGCAGTATTTT.

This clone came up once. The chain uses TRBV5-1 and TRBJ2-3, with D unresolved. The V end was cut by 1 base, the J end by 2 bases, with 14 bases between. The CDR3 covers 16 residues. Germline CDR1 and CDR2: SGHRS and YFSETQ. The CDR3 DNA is TGCGCCAGCAGCTTGCCCAGGAACCAGATCACAGATACGCAGTATTTT. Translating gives CASSLPRNQITDTQYF.

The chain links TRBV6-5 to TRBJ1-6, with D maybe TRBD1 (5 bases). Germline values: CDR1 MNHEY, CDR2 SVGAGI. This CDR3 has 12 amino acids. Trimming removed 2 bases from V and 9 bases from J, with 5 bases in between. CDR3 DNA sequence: TGTGCCAGCAGTTACCAGGGTTCACCCCTCCACTTT. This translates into CASSYQGSPLHF.

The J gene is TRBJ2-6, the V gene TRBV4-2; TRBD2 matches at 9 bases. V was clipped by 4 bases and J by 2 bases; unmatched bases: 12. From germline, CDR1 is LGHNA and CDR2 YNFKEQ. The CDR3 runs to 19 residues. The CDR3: CASSPLLAGGPTGANVLTF. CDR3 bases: TGTGCCAGCAGCCCCCTTCTGGCGGGGGGGCCAACTGGGGCCAACGTCCTGACTTTC.

Here the CDR3 DNA reads TGTGCCAGCAGTCAGGACGGAAGCTCCTACAATGAGCAGTTCTTC. Protein sequence: CASSQDGSSYNEQFF. This chain uses TRBV28 with TRBJ2-1, with D hard to call. The CDR3 loop spans 15 amino acids. Germline loops: CDR1 MDHEN, CDR2 SYDVKM. V was cut by 5 bases and J by 0 bases, with 11 bases left in between.

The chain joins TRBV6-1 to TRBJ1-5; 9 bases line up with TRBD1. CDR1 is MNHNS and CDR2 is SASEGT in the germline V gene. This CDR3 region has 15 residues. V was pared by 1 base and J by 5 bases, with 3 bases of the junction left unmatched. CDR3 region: CASSEGQGVYQPQHF. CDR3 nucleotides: TGTGCCAGCAGTGAAGGACAGGGGGTATATCAGCCCCAGCATTTT.

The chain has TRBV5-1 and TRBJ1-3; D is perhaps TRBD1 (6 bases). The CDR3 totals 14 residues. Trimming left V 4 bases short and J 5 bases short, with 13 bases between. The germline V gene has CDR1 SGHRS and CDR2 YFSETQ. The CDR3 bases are TGCGCCAGCAGCCCGGCGGGGGCGAGAAACACCATATATTTT. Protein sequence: CASSPAGARNTIYF.

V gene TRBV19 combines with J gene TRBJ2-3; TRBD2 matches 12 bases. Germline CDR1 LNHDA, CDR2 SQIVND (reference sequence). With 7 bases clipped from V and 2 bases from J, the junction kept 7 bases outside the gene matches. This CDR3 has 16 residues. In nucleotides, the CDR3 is TGTGCCAGTACCTTAGGACTAGCGGGATACACAGATACGCAGTATTTT. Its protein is CASTLGLAGYTDTQYF.

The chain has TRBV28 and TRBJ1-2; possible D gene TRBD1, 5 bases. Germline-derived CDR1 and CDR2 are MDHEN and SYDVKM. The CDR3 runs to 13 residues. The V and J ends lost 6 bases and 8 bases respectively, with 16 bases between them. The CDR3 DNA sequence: TGTGCCAGCAGCCCCAACAGGTCTCGAGGCTACACCTTC. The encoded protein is CASSPNRSRGYTF.

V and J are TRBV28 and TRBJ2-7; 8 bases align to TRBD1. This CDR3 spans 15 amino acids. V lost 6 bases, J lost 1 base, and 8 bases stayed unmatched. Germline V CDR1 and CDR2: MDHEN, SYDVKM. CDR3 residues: CASRTDRGPSYEQYF. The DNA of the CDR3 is TGTGCCAGCAGAACAGACAGGGGACCTTCCTACGAGCAGTACTTC.

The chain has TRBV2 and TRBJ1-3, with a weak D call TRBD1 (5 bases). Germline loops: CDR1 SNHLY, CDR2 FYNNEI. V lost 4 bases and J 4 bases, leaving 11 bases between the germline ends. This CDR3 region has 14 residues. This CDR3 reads CASSGGGPGNTIYF. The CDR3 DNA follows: TGTGCCAGCAGTGGGGGGGGACCCGGAAACACCATATATTTT.

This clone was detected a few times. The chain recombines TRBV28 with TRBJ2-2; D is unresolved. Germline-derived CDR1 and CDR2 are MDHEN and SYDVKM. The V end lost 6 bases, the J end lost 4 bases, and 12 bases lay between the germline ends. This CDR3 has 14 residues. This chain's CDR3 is CASRGTLGTGELFF. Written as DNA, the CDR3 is TGTGCCAGCAGGGGAACTTTGGGCACCGGGGAGCTGTTTTTT.

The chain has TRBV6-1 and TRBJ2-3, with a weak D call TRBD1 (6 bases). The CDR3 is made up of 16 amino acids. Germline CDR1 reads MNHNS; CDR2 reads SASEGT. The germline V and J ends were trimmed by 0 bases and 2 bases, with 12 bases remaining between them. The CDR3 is CASSEAWTDHTDTQYF. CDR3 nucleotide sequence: TGTGCCAGCAGTGAAGCATGGACAGATCACACAGATACGCAGTATTTT.

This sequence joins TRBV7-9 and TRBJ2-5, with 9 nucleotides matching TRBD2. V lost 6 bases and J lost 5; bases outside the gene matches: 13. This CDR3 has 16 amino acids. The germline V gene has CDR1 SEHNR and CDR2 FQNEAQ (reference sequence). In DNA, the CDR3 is TGTGCCAGCAGGCCCACGCTAGCGGGGCCTGTGGAGACCCAGTACTTC. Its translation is CASRPTLAGPVETQYF.

CDR3 DNA sequence: TGTGCCAGCAGCTTAGGCCCCTCCTACGAGCAGTACTTC. Translated: CASSLGPSYEQYF. The chain links TRBV7-6 to TRBJ2-7; D not resolved. The germline V gene encodes CDR1 SGHVS and CDR2 FNYEAQ. V shed 1 base and J shed 0 bases, with 4 bases lying between them. The CDR3 consists of 13 residues.

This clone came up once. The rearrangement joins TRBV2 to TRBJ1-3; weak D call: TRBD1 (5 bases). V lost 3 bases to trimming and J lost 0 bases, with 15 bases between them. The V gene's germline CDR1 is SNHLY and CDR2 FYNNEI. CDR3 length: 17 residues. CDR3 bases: TGTGCCAGCAGTGACGGTTCGCAGGGTTCCTCTGGAAACACCATATATTTT. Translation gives CASSDGSQGSSGNTIYF. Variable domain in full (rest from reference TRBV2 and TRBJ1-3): EPEVTQTPSHQVTQMGQEVILRCVPISNHLYFYWYRQILGQKVEFLVSFYNNEISEKSEIFDDQFSVERPDGSNFTLKIRSTKLEDSAMYFCASSDGSQGSSGNTIYFGEGSWLTVV.